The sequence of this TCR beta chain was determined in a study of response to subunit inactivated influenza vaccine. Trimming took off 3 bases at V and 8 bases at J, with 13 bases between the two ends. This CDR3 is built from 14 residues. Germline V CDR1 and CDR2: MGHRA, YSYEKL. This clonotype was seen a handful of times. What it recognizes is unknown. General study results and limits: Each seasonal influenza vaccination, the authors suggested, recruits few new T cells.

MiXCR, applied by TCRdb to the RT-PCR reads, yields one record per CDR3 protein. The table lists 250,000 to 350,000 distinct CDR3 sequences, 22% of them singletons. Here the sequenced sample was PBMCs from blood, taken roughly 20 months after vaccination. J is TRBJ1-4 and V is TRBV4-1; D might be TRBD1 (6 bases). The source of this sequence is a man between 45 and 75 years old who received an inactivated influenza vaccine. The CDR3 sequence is CASSHTTGNEKLFF. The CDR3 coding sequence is TGCGCCAGCAGCCACACCACAGGGAACGAAAAACTGTTTTTT.